Below are 19 T cell receptor beta chains sequenced from a single sample in a study of blood T cell repertoires in COVID-19. The assay was immunoSEQ multiplex PCR, and TCRdb's table has in-frame clones only and misses some. The data show about 150,000 clones, with nearly 80% seen just once and around 1.5% held by the top ten. Sequencing input: peripheral blood. These receptors originate from an elderly man with acute or convalescent COVID-19.

The chain carries TRBV19 and TRBJ1-2, with 9 bases matching TRBD1. Germline V gives CDR1 LNHDA, CDR2 SQIVND (reference sequence). The CDR3 runs to 18 residues. V dropped 3 bases and J dropped 6; count of bases not matched to a gene: 17. CDR3 in amino acids: CASSIYGTGTAGGNGYTF. The CDR3 bases are TGTGCCAGTAGTATCTACGGGACAGGGACGGCTGGTGGGAATGGCTACACCTTC. Based on the CDR3 plus reference TRBV19 and TRBJ1-2, the full variable domain is DGGITQSPKYLFRKEGQNVTLSCEQNLNHDAMYWYRQDPGQGLRLIYYSQIVNDFQKGDIAEGYSVSREKKESFPLTVTSAQKNPTAFYLCASSIYGTGTAGGNGYTFGSGTRLTVV.

This clone was counted a few times. The chain carries TRBV20-1 and TRBJ1-4; D is unresolved. Germline V lookup: CDR1 DFQATT, CDR2 SNEGSKA (reference sequence). Trimming shortened V by 2 bases and J by 7 bases, and 5 bases separated the two germline ends. The CDR3 is made up of 11 amino acids. CDR3 coding DNA: TGCAGTGCTAGAATCTCTGAAAAACTGTTTTTT. Its protein product is CSARISEKLFF.

V gene TRBV6-4 combines with J gene TRBJ1-2, with TRBD1 matching 7 bases. Germline V gene data show CDR1 as MRHNA and CDR2 as SNTAGT. The junction had 6 bases not matched to a gene; V was cut back by 0 bases and J by 2 bases. The CDR3 has 16 amino acids. The CDR3 protein is CASSDSNRGGNYGYTF. CDR3 in DNA: TGTGCCAGCAGTGACTCGAACAGGGGAGGAAACTATGGCTACACCTTC.

The chain carries TRBV21-1 and TRBJ2-7; no check of the table's D call, TRBD1, against the DNA was made. TRBV21-1 is a documented pseudogene. The CDR3 runs to 16 residues. CDR3 amino acids: CASSKHPRGGSYEQYV. CDR3 DNA sequence: TGTGCCAGCAGCAAACACCCCAGGGGCGGTTCATACGAGCAGTACGTC.

This chain uses TRBV14 with TRBJ2-3; D gene unclear. Trimming shortened V by 4 bases and J by 4 bases, and 21 bases separated the two germline ends. CDR1 SGHDN and CDR2 FVKESK come from the germline V gene. The CDR3 loop spans 17 amino acids. The CDR3 DNA sequence: TGTGCCAGCAGCCCCCGCCACCTTACCGGTCTCGCAGATACGCAGTATTTT. This sequence encodes CASSPRHLTGLADTQYF.

The chain uses TRBV19 and TRBJ1-5; D might be TRBD1 (5 bases). CDR3 length equals 15 residues. Trimming removed 0 bases at V and 4 bases at J, with 10 bases between. From germline, CDR1 is LNHDA and CDR2 SQIVND (reference sequence). CDR3 DNA: TGTGCCAGTAGTATAGATCGCGGGGGGAATCAGCCCCAGCATTTT. Its translation: CASSIDRGGNQPQHF.

The J gene is TRBJ2-2, the V gene TRBV9; D gene unclear. V lost 6 bases, J lost 5 bases, and 11 bases lay in between. Germline CDR1 and CDR2: SGDLS and YYNGEE. The CDR3 spans 13 residues. This CDR3 is CASNSAETGELFF. The CDR3 bases are TGTGCCAGCAATTCCGCGGAGACCGGGGAGCTGTTTTTT. Together with reference TRBV9 and TRBJ2-2, the CDR3 gives the full variable domain: DSGVTQTPKHLITATGQRVTLRCSPRSGDLSVYWYQQSLDQGLQFLIQYYNGEERAKGNILERFSAQQFPDLHSELNLSSLELGDSALYFCASNSAETGELFFGEGSRLTVL.

The chain joins TRBV5-1 to TRBJ2-2, with 9 bases matching TRBD1. This CDR3 has 16 amino acids. CDR1 SGHRS and CDR2 YFSETQ come from the germline V gene. V lost 0 bases to trimming and J lost 0 bases; unmatched junction nucleotides: 0. DNA of the CDR3: TGCGCCAGCAGCTTGGGACAGGGGGCGAACACCGGGGAGCTGTTTTTT. It codes for CASSLGQGANTGELFF.

The CDR3 bases are TGCAGTGCCCCCTTTAACACTGAAGCTTTCTTT. Its protein product is CSAPFNTEAFF. The rearrangement joins TRBV20-1 to TRBJ1-1, with D unclear. This CDR3 is built from 11 residues. Trimming removed 6 bases from V and 2 bases from J, with 7 bases in between. Germline V CDR1 and CDR2: DFQATT, SNEGSKA (reference sequence).

The count of this clone is one. The chain couples TRBV28 to TRBJ1-2; D unclear. Between the trimmed V and J ends, which lost 1 base and 7 bases, there was a span of 7 bases. The CDR3 consists of 12 residues. Germline CDR1 and CDR2: MDHEN and SYDVKM. The CDR3 protein is CASSLSSGGYTF. CDR3 in DNA: TGTGCCAGCAGTTTATCGAGCGGTGGCTACACCTTC.

V and J are TRBV28 and TRBJ2-7, with TRBD1 as a possible D gene (6 bases). The CDR3 has 13 residues. The germline V gene has CDR1 MDHEN and CDR2 SYDVKM. V lost 6 bases and J lost 3, with 12 bases in between. The CDR3 region is CASRTTGLYEQYF. CDR3 nucleotide sequence: TGTGCCAGCAGAACGACAGGTCTCTACGAGCAGTACTTC.

This clone has only a few counts. J is TRBJ2-5 and V is TRBV28; TRBD2 matches 7 bases. Germline CDR1 reads MDHEN; CDR2 reads SYDVKM. The CDR3 has 17 amino acids. The trim removed 3 bases at V and 0 bases at J, leaving 10 bases unmatched. The CDR3 loop reads CASSFLTSGTNQETQYF. The CDR3, as DNA: TGTGCCAGCAGTTTCTTGACATCTGGGACTAACCAAGAGACCCAGTACTTC.

This rearrangement joins TRBV11-2 to TRBJ2-5, with 8 bases matching TRBD2. CDR3 length: 14 residues. Germline CDR1 reads SGHAT; CDR2 reads FQNNGV. V lost 5 bases, J lost 5 bases, and 7 bases stayed unmatched. Here the CDR3 reads CASSPRPGGETQYF. DNA for the CDR3: TGTGCCAGCAGCCCACGACCGGGGGGGGAGACCCAGTACTTC.

The V and J genes are TRBV5-1 and TRBJ2-2, with a weak D call TRBD1 (7 bases). V was shortened by 0 bases and J by 7 bases, with 13 bases between the two germline ends. In germline, CDR1 is SGHRS, CDR2 YFSETQ. This CDR3 comprises 15 residues. The CDR3 sequence: CASSLAARGVGELFF. The CDR3 DNA reads TGCGCCAGCAGCTTGGCTGCCAGGGGGGTCGGGGAGCTGTTTTTT.

V usage is TRBV27 and J usage is TRBJ2-1; 15 nucleotides agree with TRBD2. J was trimmed by 7 bases and V by 4 bases; bases with no gene match: 2. Germline V gene lookup returns CDR1 MNHEY and CDR2 SMNVEV (reference sequence). The CDR3 contains 15 residues. The CDR3 DNA follows: TGTGCCAGCAGTTCCGGGACTAGCGGGGGGAATGAGCAGTTCTTC. Translating it yields CASSSGTSGGNEQFF.

The chain employs TRBV27 and TRBJ2-5; D remains unclear. Germline CDR1 reads MNHEY; CDR2 reads SMNVEV (reference sequence). V lost 3 bases to trimming and J lost 7 bases, with 24 bases between them. CDR3 size: 17 residues. The CDR3 sequence: CASSLRSPNRLEGTQYF. CDR3 nucleotides: TGTGCCAGCAGTTTGAGAAGCCCTAACCGACTTGAAGGGACCCAGTACTTC.

The rearrangement uses TRBV19 and TRBJ2-2; maybe TRBD2 (5 bases). Trimming shortened V by 7 bases and J by 3 bases, and 21 bases separated the two germline ends. This CDR3 contains 17 residues. The germline gives CDR1 LNHDA, CDR2 SQIVND (reference sequence). The CDR3 spells CASTLSSLGVDTGELFF. DNA for the CDR3: TGTGCCAGTACCCTTTCCTCCCTCGGGGTAGACACCGGGGAGCTGTTTTTT.

The chain uses TRBV6-2 or TRBV6-3 and TRBJ2-7; 9 positions match TRBD1. CDR3 size: 14 residues. In germline, CDR1 is MNHEY, CDR2 SVGEGT. The ends lost 5 bases at V and 3 bases at J; junction bases unmatched: 5. The DNA of the CDR3 is TGTGCCAGCAGTCCCGGGACAGGGAGCTACGAGCAGTACTTC. As protein: CASSPGTGSYEQYF.

The CDR3 DNA reads TGTGCCAGTAGTTACGGGACAGGGAAAAATGAGCAGTTCTTC. This sequence encodes CASSYGTGKNEQFF. This chain links TRBV19 with TRBJ2-1; 9 bases are a match to TRBD1. The CDR3 spans 14 residues. J was trimmed by 7 bases and V by 5 bases; bases with no gene match: 6. The V gene's germline CDR1 is LNHDA and CDR2 SQIVND (reference sequence).